The 20 T cell receptor beta chains in this list originate from one sample, sequenced in a study of shared clonotypes between healthy human individuals (dated by TCRdb to the early 2020s). Library generation was performed with the immunoSEQ multiplex PCR assay. TCRdb holds this immuneACCESS table with in-frame rearrangements only. Some clones are missing; in checked studies, unresolved V genes explain under half, and the rest has no known cause. The sample contains 980,000 or so clones, more than 75% of them found a single time. Over 1.3% of the sample lies in the top ten. Sequencing was performed on memory CD4+ T cells sorted from blood. Reading the label with the study, this specimen's cell subset or site is: CD45RA-negative fraction. Receptors originate from a man between 18 and 29 years old in good health.

The J gene is TRBJ1-2, the V gene TRBV2, with a weak D call TRBD1 (5 bases). V was pared by 6 bases and J by 7 bases, with 9 bases between. Looked up from germline, CDR1 is SNHLY and CDR2 is FYNNEI. The length of the CDR3 is 11 residues. CDR3 bases: TGTGCCAGCAGCCCGGACACTGGCTACACCTTC. It specifies CASSPDTGYTF.

This rearrangement joins TRBV6-1 to TRBJ1-1; D is possibly TRBD1 (5 bases). Between the trimmed V and J ends, which lost 6 bases and 0 bases, there was a span of 11 bases. Germline loops: CDR1 MNHNS, CDR2 SASEGT. The CDR3 runs 14 residues. The CDR3 DNA reads TGTGCCAGCAGGGACATCTTTATGAACACTGAAGCTTTCTTT. Its translation is CASRDIFMNTEAFF.

V usage is TRBV19 and J usage is TRBJ1-2, with unresolved D. Germline loops: CDR1 LNHDA, CDR2 SQIVND (reference sequence). V lost 4 bases, J lost 8 bases, and 11 bases lay in between. The CDR3 length is 12 residues. Here the CDR3 reads CASSTPGGGYTF. The CDR3 nucleotides read TGTGCCAGTAGTACGCCAGGTGGCGGCTACACCTTC.

The chain combines TRBV10-3 with TRBJ2-1; TRBD2 is a possible D gene (6 bases). The CDR3 loop spans 13 amino acids. Trimming shortened V by 6 bases and J by 9 bases, and 15 bases separated the two germline ends. Germline loops: CDR1 ENHRY, CDR2 SYGVKD. This CDR3 reads CAIRRDSLSEQFF. In nucleotides, the CDR3 is TGTGCCATCAGGAGGGACTCCTTGTCTGAGCAGTTCTTC.

The chain has TRBV6-4 and TRBJ2-3; D perhaps matches TRBD2 (6 bases). The V end lost 5 bases, the J end lost 0 bases, and 12 bases lay between the germline ends. CDR1 and CDR2 (germline): MRHNA, SNTAGT. CDR3 size: 15 residues. CDR3 coding DNA: TGTGCCAGCAGTTCGGAGGGCGCAAGCACAGATACGCAGTATTTT. Amino acids: CASSSEGASTDTQYF.

The J gene is TRBJ1-2, the V gene TRBV19, with 7 bases lining up with TRBD1. With 6 bases clipped from V and 9 bases from J, the junction kept 7 bases outside the gene matches. Per the germline V gene, CDR1 is LNHDA and CDR2 is SQIVND (reference sequence). The CDR3 contains 12 residues. Written as DNA, the CDR3 is TGTGCCAGTAGCCCCGACAGGGTACGCTACACCTTC. This translates into CASSPDRVRYTF.

To note about this clone: The same CDR3 arises from other DNA sequences in this sample as well. The gene calls are TRBV7-2 and TRBJ1-6; D is possibly TRBD1 (6 bases). The CDR3 runs 17 residues. Looked up from germline, CDR1 is SGHTA and CDR2 is FQGNSA. V lost 1 base, J lost 3 bases, and 13 bases lay in between. CDR3 region: CASSLGSTGLYNSPLHF. The DNA for the CDR3 is TGTGCCAGCAGCTTAGGTTCGACAGGTCTCTATAATTCACCCCTCCACTTT.

Many counts were recorded for this clone. This chain links TRBV11-1 with TRBJ1-1, with D possibly TRBD1 on 5 matching bases. This CDR3 region has 17 residues. The germline V gene encodes CDR1 SGHAT and CDR2 FQDESV (reference sequence). V lost 5 bases, J lost 1 base, and 20 bases lay in between. CDR3 region: CASSGRDGLSGNTEAFF. CDR3 sequence (DNA): TGTGCCAGCAGCGGAAGGGACGGACTCTCGGGGAACACTGAAGCTTTCTTT.

This chain joins TRBV5-6 and TRBJ1-2, with 9 bases identical to TRBD1. The V segment lost 3 bases and the J segment 4 bases; nucleotides outside the gene matches: 13. The CDR3 extends over 17 amino acids. The germline gives CDR1 SGHDT, CDR2 YYEEEE. The CDR3 DNA sequence: TGTGCCAGCAGCTCAGCCCGACAGGGGGGGATGGCCTATGGCTACACCTTC. As protein: CASSSARQGGMAYGYTF. Filled out from reference TRBV5-6 and TRBJ1-2, the complete variable domain reads DAGVTQSPTHLIKTRGQQVTLRCSPKSGHDTVSWYQQALGQGPQFIFQYYEEEERQRGNFPDRFSGHQFPNYSSELNVNALLLGDSALYLCASSSARQGGMAYGYTFGSGTRLTVV.

Regarding this clone: Other DNA sequences from this sample encode an identical CDR3 as well. The chain is built from TRBV7-2 and TRBJ2-7, with 13 bases matching TRBD2. CDR3 length: 14 amino acids. The germline gives CDR1 SGHTA, CDR2 FQGNSA. V lost 5 bases and J lost 6; bases outside the gene matches: 4. The CDR3 here is CASSPGLAGSEQYF. The CDR3 nucleotides are TGTGCCAGCAGCCCGGGACTAGCGGGATCCGAGCAGTACTTC.

The rearrangement uses TRBV6-1 and TRBJ2-2; D tentatively fits TRBD1 or TRBD2 (5 bases each). The germline CDR1 and CDR2 sequences are MNHNS and SASEGT. V dropped 4 bases and J dropped 5 bases, with 11 bases sitting between them. The CDR3 is 14 amino acids. The CDR3 DNA follows: TGTGCCAGCAGTGTAACCGGGACGACCGGGGAGCTGTTTTTT. Translating it yields CASSVTGTTGELFF.

V and J are TRBV5-4 and TRBJ2-3; TRBD2 matches at 7 bases. CDR3 length: 15 residues. Germline CDR1 SGHNT, CDR2 YYREEE (reference sequence). Unmatched junction bases numbered 4, after V lost 1 base and J lost 2 bases. The CDR3 sequence is CASSLSSGLTDTQYF. The CDR3 DNA reads as TGTGCCAGCAGCTTGTCTAGCGGCCTCACAGATACGCAGTATTTT.

The count of this clone is one. The genes are TRBV15 and TRBJ1-6; D perhaps matches TRBD1 (6 bases). V was clipped by 2 bases and J by 7 bases, with 15 bases between them. The germline gives CDR1 LNHNV, CDR2 YYDKDF (reference sequence). The CDR3 contains 16 residues. In DNA, the CDR3 is TGTGCCACCAGCAGAACCAGGACAGCGGACAATTCACCCCTCCACTTT. Its protein product is CATSRTRTADNSPLHF.

J is TRBJ2-3 and V is TRBV5-1, with 15 bases that match TRBD2. V lost 0 bases and J lost 4; bases outside the gene matches: 6. This CDR3 has 18 amino acids. CDR1 is SGHRS, CDR2 YFSETQ, per germline. The CDR3 DNA follows: TGCGCCAGCAGCTTGGGGACTAGCGGGAGGGCCGGCGCAGATACGCAGTATTTT. It is translated as CASSLGTSGRAGADTQYF.

The rearrangement uses TRBV9 and TRBJ1-2, with D perhaps matching TRBD1 (5 bases). V lost 0 bases and J 5 bases, leaving 8 bases between the germline ends. Germline CDR1 and CDR2: SGDLS and YYNGEE. The CDR3 runs to 13 residues. The CDR3 nucleotides are TGTGCCAGCAGCGTAGAGGGACGGTATGGCTACACCTTC. It codes for CASSVEGRYGYTF.

J is TRBJ1-5 and V is TRBV5-8, with a tentative D call TRBD1 (6 bases). V was clipped by 3 bases and J by 7 bases, with 20 bases between them. Germline V gene sequence: CDR1 SGHTS, CDR2 YDEGEE. The CDR3 totals 16 residues. DNA of the CDR3: TGTGCCAGCAGCTACACCGAGGGGGGGTGGGGACAGCCCCAGCATTTT. Amino acids: CASSYTEGGWGQPQHF.

The chain uses TRBV19 and TRBJ1-2; weak D call: TRBD1 (6 bases). Trimming pared 6 bases from V and 2 bases from J, leaving 13 bases between. The CDR3 sequence is 14 residues long. The germline gives CDR1 LNHDA, CDR2 SQIVND (reference sequence). CDR3 bases: TGTGCCAGTAGCAACAGGGTCCCCAACTATGGCTACACCTTC. Translating it yields CASSNRVPNYGYTF.

The V gene is TRBV10-3, the J gene TRBJ2-3; D is perhaps TRBD2 (5 bases). The CDR3 is 12 amino acids. V dropped 9 bases and J dropped 2 bases, with 9 bases sitting between them. The V gene's germline CDR1 is ENHRY and CDR2 SYGVKD. In DNA form, the CDR3 reads TGTGCCATAGGAGGAGACACAGATACGCAGTATTTT. Amino acid sequence: CAIGGDTDTQYF.

The rearrangement links TRBV2 to TRBJ2-7, with 8 bases fitting TRBD1. V shed 6 bases, J shed 6 bases, and the junction held 7 bases outside the gene matches. The CDR3 is made up of 13 amino acids. Per the germline V gene, CDR1 is SNHLY and CDR2 is FYNNEI. The CDR3 sequence is CASRDREAGEQYF. The CDR3 DNA follows: TGTGCCAGCAGGGACAGGGAGGCGGGCGAGCAGTACTTC.

The genes are TRBV7-9 and TRBJ1-3; D call uncertain. The CDR3 length is 16 residues. Germline V gene data show CDR1 as SEHNR and CDR2 as FQNEAQ (reference sequence). Trimming left V 1 base short and J 0 bases short, with 10 bases between. CDR3 DNA: TGTGCCAGCAGCTTAGACGCACGGAGCTCTGGAAACACCATATATTTT. It translates to CASSLDARSSGNTIYF.